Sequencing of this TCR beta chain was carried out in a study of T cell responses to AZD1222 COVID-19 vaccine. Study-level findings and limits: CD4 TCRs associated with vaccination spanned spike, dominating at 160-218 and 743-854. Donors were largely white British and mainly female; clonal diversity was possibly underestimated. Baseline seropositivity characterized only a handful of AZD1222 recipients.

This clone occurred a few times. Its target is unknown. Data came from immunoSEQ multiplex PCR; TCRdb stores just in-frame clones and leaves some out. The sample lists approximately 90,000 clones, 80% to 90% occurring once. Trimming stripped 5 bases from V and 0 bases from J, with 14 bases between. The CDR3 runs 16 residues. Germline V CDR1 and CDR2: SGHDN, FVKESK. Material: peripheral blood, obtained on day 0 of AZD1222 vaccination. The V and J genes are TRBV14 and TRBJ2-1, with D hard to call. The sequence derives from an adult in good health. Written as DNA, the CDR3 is TGTGCCAGCAGCGATATAGGAGCATCCTCCTACAATGAGCAGTTCTTC. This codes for CASSDIGASSYNEQFF.